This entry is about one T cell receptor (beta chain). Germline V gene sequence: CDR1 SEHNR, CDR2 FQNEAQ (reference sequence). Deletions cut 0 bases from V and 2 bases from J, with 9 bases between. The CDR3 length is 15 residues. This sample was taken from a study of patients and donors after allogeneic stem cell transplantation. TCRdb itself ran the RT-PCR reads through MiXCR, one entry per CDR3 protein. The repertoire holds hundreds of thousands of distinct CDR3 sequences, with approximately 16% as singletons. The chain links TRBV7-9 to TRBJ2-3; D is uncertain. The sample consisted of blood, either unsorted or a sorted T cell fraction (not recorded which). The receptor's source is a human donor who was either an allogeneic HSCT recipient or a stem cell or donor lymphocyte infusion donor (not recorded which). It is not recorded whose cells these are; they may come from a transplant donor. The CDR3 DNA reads TGTGCCAGCAGCTTAGCGGTGGGATTCACAGATACGCAGTATTTT. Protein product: CASSLAVGFTDTQYF. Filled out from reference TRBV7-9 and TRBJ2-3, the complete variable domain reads DTGVSQNPRHKITKRGQNVTFRCDPISEHNRLYWYRQTLGQGPEFLTYFQNEAQLEKSRLLSDRFSAERPKGSFSTLEIQRTEQGDSAMYLCASSLAVGFTDTQYFGPGTRLTVL.